This TCR beta chain was observed in a study of blood T cells in healthy people across ages. The CDR3 sequence is 17 residues long. Germline trimming cut 0 bases from V and 6 bases from J; bases unmatched to any gene: 6. Per the germline V gene, CDR1 is SGHRS and CDR2 is YFSETQ. Through a sample-barcoded 5' primer and a J-beta primer mix, a second PCR was run for roughly 7 to 12 cycles. Each cDNA molecule, via a template-switch adaptor with 12 random nucleotides, was tagged. TCRdb recomputed calls from the 5' RACE reads with MiXCR, one row per CDR3 protein. The sample contains roughly 800,000 distinct CDR3 sequences, 58% of which appear only once.

This clonotype was sampled from a man aged 25-45 years in good health. The rearrangement joins TRBV5-1 to TRBJ2-1; the match to TRBD2 covers 13 bases. The specimen was blood. CDR3 nucleotide sequence: TGCGCCAGCAGCTTGGGACTAGCGGGAGGACGGGGCAATGAGCAGTTCTTC. Protein product: CASSLGLAGGRGNEQFF. The full variable domain, rest sourced from reference TRBV5-1 and TRBJ2-1, is KAGVTQTPRYLIKTRGQQVTLSCSPISGHRSVSWYQQTPGQGLQFLFEYFSETQRNKGNFPGRFSGRQFSNSRSEMNVSTLELGDSALYLCASSLGLAGGRGNEQFFGPGTRLTVL.